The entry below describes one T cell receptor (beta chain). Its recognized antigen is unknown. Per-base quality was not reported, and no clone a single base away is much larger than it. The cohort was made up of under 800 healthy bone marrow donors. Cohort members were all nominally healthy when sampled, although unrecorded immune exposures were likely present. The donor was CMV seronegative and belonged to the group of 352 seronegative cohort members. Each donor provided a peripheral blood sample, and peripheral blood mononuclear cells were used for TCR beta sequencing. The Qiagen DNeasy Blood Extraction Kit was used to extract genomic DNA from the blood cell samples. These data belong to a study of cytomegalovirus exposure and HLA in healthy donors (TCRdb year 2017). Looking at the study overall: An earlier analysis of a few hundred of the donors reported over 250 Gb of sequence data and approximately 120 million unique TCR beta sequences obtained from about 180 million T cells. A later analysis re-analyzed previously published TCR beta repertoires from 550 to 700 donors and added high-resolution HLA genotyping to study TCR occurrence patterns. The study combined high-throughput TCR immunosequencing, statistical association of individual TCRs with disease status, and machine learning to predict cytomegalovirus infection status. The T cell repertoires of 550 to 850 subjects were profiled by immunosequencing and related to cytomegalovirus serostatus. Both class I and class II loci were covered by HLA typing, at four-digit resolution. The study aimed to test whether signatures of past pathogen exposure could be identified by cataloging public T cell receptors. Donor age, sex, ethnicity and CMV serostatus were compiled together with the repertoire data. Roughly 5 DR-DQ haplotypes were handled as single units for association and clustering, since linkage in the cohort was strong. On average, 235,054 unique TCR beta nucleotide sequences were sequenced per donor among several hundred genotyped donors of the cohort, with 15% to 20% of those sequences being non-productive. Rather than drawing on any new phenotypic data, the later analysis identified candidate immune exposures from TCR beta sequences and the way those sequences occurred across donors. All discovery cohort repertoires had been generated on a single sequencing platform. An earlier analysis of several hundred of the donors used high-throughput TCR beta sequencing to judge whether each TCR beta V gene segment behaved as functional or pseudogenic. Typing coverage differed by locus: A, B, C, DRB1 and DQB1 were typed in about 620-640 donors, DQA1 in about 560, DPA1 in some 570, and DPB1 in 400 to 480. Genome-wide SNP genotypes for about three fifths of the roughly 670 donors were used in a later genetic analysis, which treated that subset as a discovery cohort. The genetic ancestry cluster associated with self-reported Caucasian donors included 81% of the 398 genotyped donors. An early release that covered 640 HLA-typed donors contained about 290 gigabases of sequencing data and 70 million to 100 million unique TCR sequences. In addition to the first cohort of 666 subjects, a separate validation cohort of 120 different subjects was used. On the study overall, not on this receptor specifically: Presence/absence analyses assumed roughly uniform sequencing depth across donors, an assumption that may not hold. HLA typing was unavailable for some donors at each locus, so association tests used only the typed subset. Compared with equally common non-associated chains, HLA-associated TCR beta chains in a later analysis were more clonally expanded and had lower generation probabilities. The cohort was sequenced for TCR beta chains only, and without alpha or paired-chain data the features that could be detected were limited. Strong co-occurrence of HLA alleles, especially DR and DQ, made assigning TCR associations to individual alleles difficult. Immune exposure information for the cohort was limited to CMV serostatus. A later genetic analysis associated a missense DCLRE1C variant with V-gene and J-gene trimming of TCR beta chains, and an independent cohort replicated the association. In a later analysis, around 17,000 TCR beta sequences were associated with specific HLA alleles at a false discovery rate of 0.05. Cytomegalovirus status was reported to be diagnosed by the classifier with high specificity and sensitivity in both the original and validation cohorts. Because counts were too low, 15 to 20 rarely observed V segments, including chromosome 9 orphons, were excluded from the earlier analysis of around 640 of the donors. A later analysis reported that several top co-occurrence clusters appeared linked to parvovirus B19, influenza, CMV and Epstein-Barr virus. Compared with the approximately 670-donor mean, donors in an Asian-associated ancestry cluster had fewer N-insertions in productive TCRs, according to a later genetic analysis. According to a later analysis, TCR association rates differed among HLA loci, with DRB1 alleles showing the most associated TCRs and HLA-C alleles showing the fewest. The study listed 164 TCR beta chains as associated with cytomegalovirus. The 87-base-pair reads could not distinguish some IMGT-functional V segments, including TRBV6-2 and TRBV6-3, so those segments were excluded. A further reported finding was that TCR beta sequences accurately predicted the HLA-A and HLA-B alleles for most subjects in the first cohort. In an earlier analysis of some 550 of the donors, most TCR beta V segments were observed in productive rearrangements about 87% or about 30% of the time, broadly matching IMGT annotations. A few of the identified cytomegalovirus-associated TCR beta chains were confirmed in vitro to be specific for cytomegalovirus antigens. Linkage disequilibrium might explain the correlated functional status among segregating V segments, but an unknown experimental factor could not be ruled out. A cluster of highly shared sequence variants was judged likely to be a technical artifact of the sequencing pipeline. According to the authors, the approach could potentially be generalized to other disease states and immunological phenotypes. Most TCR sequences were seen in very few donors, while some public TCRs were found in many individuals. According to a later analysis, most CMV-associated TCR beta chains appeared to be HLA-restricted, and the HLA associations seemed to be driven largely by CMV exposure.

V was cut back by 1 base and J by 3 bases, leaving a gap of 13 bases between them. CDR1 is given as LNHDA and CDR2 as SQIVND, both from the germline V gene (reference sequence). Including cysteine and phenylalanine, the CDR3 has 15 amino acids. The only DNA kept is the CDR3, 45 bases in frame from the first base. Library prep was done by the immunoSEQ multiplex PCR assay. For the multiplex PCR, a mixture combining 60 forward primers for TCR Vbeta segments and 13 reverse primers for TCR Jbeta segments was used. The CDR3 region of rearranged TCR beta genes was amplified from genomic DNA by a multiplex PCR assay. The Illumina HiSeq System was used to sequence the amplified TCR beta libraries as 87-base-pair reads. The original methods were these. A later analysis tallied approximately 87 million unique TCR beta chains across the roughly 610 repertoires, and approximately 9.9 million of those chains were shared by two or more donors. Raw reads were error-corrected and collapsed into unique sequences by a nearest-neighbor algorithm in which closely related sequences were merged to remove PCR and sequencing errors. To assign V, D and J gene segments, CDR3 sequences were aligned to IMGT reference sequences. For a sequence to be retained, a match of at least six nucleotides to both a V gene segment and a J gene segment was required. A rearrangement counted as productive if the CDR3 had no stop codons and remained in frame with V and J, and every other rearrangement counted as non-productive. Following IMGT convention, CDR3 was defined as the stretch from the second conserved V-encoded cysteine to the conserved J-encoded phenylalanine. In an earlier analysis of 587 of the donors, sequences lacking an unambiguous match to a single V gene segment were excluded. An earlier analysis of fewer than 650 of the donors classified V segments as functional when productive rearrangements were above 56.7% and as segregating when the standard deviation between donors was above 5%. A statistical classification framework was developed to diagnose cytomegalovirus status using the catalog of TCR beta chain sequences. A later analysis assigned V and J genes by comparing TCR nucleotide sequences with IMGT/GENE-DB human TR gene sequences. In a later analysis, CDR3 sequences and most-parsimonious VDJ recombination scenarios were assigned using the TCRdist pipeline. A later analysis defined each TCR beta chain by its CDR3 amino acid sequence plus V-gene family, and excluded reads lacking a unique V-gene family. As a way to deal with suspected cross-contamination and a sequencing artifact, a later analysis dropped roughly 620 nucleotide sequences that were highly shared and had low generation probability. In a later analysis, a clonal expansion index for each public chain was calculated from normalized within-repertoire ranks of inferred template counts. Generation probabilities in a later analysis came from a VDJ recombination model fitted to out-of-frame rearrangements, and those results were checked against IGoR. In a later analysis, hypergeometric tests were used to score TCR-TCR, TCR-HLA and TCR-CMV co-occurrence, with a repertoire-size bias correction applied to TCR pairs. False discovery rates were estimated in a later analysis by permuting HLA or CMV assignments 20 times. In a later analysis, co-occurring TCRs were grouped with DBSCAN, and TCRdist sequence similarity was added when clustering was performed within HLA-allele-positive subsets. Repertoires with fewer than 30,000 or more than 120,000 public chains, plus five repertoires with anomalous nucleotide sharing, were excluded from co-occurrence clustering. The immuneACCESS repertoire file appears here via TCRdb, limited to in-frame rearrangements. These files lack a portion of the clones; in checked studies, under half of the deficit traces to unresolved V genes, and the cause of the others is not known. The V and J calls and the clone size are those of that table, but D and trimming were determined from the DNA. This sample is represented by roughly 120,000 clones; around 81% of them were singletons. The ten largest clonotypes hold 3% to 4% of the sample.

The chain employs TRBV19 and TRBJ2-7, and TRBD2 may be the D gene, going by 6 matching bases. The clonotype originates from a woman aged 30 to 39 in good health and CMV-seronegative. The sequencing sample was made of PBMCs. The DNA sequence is TGTGCCAGTAGTATAGCCCTAGCGACCTACTACGAGCAGTACTTC. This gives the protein CASSIALATYYEQYF.